This TCR beta chain was sequenced in a study of CD8 T cells in ankylosing spondylitis. CDR3 size: 13 residues. Trimming cost V 3 bases and J 5 bases, with 8 bases left between them. Per germline, CDR1 SGHAT and CDR2 FQDESV (reference sequence). TCRdb re-analysed the 5' RACE reads in MiXCR, keeping a single row per CDR3 protein. The sample lists 750,000 to 850,000 distinct CDR3 sequences, 12% occurring once. Study observations and caveats: Ankylosing spondylitis blood seemed to carry a telltale TCR beta motif made of under 10 highly homologous variants. Disease-associated clones were CD8+ and fairly uncommon in peripheral blood.

This clonotype showed up just a few times. Its antigen remains unidentified. The sequence derives from a male donor with ankylosing spondylitis. The chain is built from TRBV11-1 and TRBJ2-1; D not certain. The material sequenced was blood, either unsorted or a sorted T cell fraction (not recorded which). Here the CDR3 reads CASSFFGDNEQFF. As DNA, the CDR3 is TGTGCCAGCAGCTTTTTCGGAGACAATGAGCAGTTCTTC. The variable domain in full, with the rest retrieved from reference TRBV11-1 and TRBJ2-1, is EAEVAQSPRYKITEKSQAVAFWCDPISGHATLYWYRQILGQGPELLVQFQDESVVDDSQLPKDRFSAERLKGVDSTLKIQPAELGDSAMYLCASSFFGDNEQFFGPGTRLTVL.